The T cell receptor beta chain described here comes from a study of radiation and T cells in renal cell carcinoma. Overall study findings and caveats: From baseline, blood top tumor clonotypes peaked at 2 weeks post-radiation.

Sequenced by immunoSEQ multiplex PCR; TCRdb stores in-frame clones only, minus some. This sample has approximately 120,000 clones, with approximately 78% found just once. Time point described: baseline pretreatment blood. Described treatment: 15 Gy SBRT to primary tumor, nephrectomy 4 weeks later. On this clone: Antigen specificity is unknown.

The clonotype originates from a woman aged 55-75 years with renal cell carcinoma. The specimen was blood, collected from a patient whose treatment included radiotherapy and nephrectomy.

CDR3 in amino acids: CASSVGRFSNYNEQFF. As DNA, the CDR3 is TGTGCCAGCAGCGTAGGAAGGTTTTCCAACTACAATGAGCAGTTCTTC. The rearrangement joins TRBV9 to TRBJ2-1; D gene uncertain. Per germline, CDR1 SGDLS and CDR2 YYNGEE. Trimming pared 0 bases from V and 3 bases from J, leaving 13 bases between. The CDR3 sequence is 16 residues long.